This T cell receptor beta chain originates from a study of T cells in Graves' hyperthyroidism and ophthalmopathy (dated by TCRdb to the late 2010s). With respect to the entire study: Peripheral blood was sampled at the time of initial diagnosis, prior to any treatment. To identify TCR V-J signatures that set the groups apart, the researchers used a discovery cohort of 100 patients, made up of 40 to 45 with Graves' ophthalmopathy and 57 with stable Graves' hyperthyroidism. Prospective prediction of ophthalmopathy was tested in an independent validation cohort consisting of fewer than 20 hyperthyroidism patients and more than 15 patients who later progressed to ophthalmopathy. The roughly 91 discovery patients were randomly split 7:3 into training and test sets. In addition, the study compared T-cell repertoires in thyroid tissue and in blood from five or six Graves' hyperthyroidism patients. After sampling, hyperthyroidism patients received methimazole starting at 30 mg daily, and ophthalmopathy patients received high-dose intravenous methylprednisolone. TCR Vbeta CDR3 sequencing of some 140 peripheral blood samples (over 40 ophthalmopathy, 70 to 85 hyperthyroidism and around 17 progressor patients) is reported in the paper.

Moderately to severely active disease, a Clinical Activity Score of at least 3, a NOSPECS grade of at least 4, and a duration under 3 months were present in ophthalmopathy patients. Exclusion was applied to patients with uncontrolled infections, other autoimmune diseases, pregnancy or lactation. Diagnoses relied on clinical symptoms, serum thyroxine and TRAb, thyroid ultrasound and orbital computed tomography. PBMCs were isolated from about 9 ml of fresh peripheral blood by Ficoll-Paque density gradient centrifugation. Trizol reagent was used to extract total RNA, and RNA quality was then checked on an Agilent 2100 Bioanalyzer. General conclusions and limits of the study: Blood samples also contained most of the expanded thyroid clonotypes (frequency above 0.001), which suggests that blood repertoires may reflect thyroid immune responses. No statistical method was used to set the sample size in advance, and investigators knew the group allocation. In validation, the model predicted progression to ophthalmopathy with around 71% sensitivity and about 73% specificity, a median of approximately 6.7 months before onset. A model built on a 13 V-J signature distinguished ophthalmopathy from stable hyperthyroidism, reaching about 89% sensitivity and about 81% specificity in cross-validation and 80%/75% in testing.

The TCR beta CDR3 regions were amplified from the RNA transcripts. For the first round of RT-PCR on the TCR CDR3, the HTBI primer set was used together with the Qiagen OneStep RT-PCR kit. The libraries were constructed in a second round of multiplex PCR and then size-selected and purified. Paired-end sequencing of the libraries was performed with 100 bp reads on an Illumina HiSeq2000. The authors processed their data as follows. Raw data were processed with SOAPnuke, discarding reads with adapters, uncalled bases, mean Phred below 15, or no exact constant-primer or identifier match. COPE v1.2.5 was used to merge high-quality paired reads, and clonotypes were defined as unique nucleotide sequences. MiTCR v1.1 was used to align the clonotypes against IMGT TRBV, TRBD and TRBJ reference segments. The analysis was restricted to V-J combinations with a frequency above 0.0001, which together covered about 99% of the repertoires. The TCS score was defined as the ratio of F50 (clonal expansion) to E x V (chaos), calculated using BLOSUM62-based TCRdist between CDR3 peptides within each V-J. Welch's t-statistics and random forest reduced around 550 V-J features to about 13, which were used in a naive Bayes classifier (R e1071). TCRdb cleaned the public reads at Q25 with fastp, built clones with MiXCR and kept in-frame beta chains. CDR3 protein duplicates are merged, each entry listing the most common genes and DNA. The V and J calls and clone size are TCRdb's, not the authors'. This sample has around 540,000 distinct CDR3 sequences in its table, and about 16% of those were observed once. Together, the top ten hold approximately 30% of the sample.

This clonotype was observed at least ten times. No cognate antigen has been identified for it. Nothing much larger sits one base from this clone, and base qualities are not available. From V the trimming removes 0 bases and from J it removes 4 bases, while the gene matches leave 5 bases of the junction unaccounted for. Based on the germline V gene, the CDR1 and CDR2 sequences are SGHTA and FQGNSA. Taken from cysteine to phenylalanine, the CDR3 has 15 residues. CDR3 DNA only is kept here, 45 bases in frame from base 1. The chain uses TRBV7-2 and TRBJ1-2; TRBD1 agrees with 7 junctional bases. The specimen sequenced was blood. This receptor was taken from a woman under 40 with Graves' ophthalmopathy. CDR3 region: CASSLAGTASYGYTF. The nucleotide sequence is TGTGCCAGCAGCTTAGCCGGGACAGCGAGCTATGGCTACACCTTC.